A single sample is the source of the 32 T cell receptor beta chains below, sequenced in a study of blood T cell repertoires in COVID-19. The method was immunoSEQ multiplex PCR; TCRdb's version includes in-frame clones alone and lacks a portion of them. The data hold 200,000 to 250,000 clones, with 75% to 85% observed a single time. The sequencing sample was made of PBMCs or T cells enriched from blood (not recorded which). The receptors were gathered from a man aged 30-40 years with acute COVID-19.

CDR3 coding DNA: TGTGCCAGCAGCTCAATAGGGGCGCGGGGCCAAGGGCACACTGAAGCTTTCTTT. It specifies CASSSIGARGQGHTEAFF. The V and J genes are TRBV7-6 and TRBJ1-1, with D possibly being TRBD1 (5 bases). Trimming took off 4 bases at V and 3 bases at J, with 24 bases between the two ends. Germline V gene lookup returns CDR1 SGHVS and CDR2 FNYEAQ. This CDR3 comprises 18 residues.

The chain employs TRBV7-7 and TRBJ2-3; D uncertain. Trimming removed 0 bases from V and 0 bases from J, with 7 bases in between. The CDR3 runs 15 residues. CDR1 and CDR2 (germline): SSHAT, FNYEAQ (reference sequence). The CDR3 is CASSLAPRSTDTQYF. The CDR3, as DNA: TGTGCCAGCAGCTTAGCCCCTCGTAGCACAGATACGCAGTATTTT.

The V and J genes are TRBV10-3 and TRBJ2-7; 9 bases agree with TRBD1. The germline V gene has CDR1 ENHRY and CDR2 SYGVKD. J was trimmed by 5 bases and V by 5 bases; bases with no gene match: 10. The CDR3 is made up of 15 amino acids. The CDR3 DNA follows: TGTGCCATCAGTCCTTCCCGGGACAGGGTCAACGAGCAGTACTTC. Amino acid sequence: CAISPSRDRVNEQYF.

This clone was observed a few times. The CDR3 coding sequence is TGCAGCGTTGTTCGGGGGACTGAAGCTTTCTTT. Amino acid sequence: CSVVRGTEAFF. V is TRBV29-1 and J is TRBJ1-1, with D tentatively TRBD1 (5 bases). The germline CDR1 and CDR2 sequences are SQVTM and ANQGSEA. This CDR3 has 11 residues. Deletions cut 4 bases from V and 5 bases from J, with 8 bases between.

The genes are TRBV3-1 (or the pseudogene TRBV3-2) and TRBJ2-1, with a weak D call TRBD2 (7 bases). The CDR3 is made up of 17 amino acids. Germline V gene lookup returns CDR1 LGHDT and CDR2 YNNKEL (reference sequence). V lost 7 bases and J lost 5, with 24 bases in between. The CDR3: CASTSGFGGGLDNEQFF. In nucleotides, the CDR3 is TGTGCCAGCACCTCAGGTTTTGGGGGGGGGCTTGACAATGAGCAGTTCTTC.

The rearrangement uses TRBV7-3 and TRBJ2-7; D perhaps matches TRBD2 (6 bases). CDR1 is SGHTA and CDR2 is FQGTGA in the germline V gene. The CDR3 is 13 residues long. The V end was cut by 2 bases, the J end by 4 bases, with 9 bases between. DNA for the CDR3: TGTGCCAGCAGCTTAGATGCGGGGTACGAGCAGTACTTC. This encodes CASSLDAGYEQYF.

This chain links TRBV6-5 with TRBJ1-1, with 7 positions matching TRBD1. The CDR3 runs to 14 residues. CDR1 and CDR2 (germline): MNHEY, SVGAGI. Trimming cost V 6 bases and J 0 bases; bases outside gene matches: 4. The CDR3 is CASSWDSVNTEAFF. CDR3 DNA sequence: TGTGCCAGCAGCTGGGACAGCGTGAACACTGAAGCTTTCTTT.

This chain connects TRBV2 to TRBJ1-2; a weak D match, TRBD1 (5 bases). Germline CDR1 and CDR2: SNHLY and FYNNEI. Trimming stripped 7 bases from V and 3 bases from J, with 15 bases between. The CDR3 sequence is 14 residues long. CDR3 loop: CASTVGLSYYGYTF. In DNA form, the CDR3 reads TGTGCCAGCACCGTGGGGCTCTCTTACTATGGCTACACCTTC.

The gene calls are TRBV7-2 and TRBJ1-2; 10 positions match TRBD1. CDR1 is SGHTA, CDR2 FQGNSA, per germline. CDR3 length: 14 residues. V shed 6 bases, J shed 9 bases, and the junction held 10 bases outside the gene matches. This CDR3 reads CASSLTGQGERYTF. As DNA, the CDR3 is TGTGCCAGCAGTCTGACCGGACAGGGGGAGCGCTACACCTTC.

This clone was seen ten or more times. This chain uses TRBV18 with TRBJ1-2, with 7 bases matching TRBD1. This CDR3 region has 16 residues. The V gene's germline CDR1 is KGHSH and CDR2 LQKENI. V trimming: 6 bases; J trimming: 4 bases; junction bases outside the gene matches: 14. CDR3 loop: CASSSTGRQSRYGYTF. In DNA form, the CDR3 reads TGTGCCAGCTCCTCGACAGGGAGGCAGAGTCGCTATGGCTACACCTTC. The full variable domain, its missing parts supplied by reference TRBV18 and TRBJ1-2, is NAGVMQNPRHLVRRRGQEARLRCSPMKGHSHVYWYRQLPEEGLKFMVYLQKENIIDESGMPKERFSAEFPKEGPSILRIQQVVRGDSAAYFCASSSTGRQSRYGYTFGSGTRLTVV.

This sequence joins TRBV18 and TRBJ2-1, with D possibly TRBD2 on 6 matching bases. The CDR3 is 14 amino acids. Germline CDR1 is KGHSH and CDR2 is LQKENI. The V gene lost 4 bases and the J gene lost 4 bases, with 11 bases spanning the gap. For the CDR3, the DNA is TGTGCCAGCTCACGGGGGGAAGTATACAATGAGCAGTTCTTC. Its translation is CASSRGEVYNEQFF.

This chain uses TRBV9 with TRBJ1-5, with D uncertain. Trimming stripped 3 bases from V and 5 bases from J, with 15 bases between. CDR1 and CDR2 from the germline V gene are SGDLS and YYNGEE. The CDR3 extends over 15 amino acids. The chain's CDR3 is CASSDSVGEDQPQHF. CDR3 DNA sequence: TGTGCCAGCAGCGACTCTGTAGGAGAGGATCAGCCCCAGCATTTT.

J is TRBJ2-5 and V is TRBV9; TRBD2 matches at 9 bases. There are 17 residues in the CDR3. Germline V lookup: CDR1 SGDLS, CDR2 YYNGEE. V trimming: 4 bases; J trimming: 5 bases; junction bases outside the gene matches: 15. CDR3 bases: TGTGCCAGCAGCACCTGGGGGAGCGGGGGGCTCGTGGAGACCCAGTACTTC. It is translated as CASSTWGSGGLVETQYF.

J is TRBJ1-1 and V is TRBV7-3, with D perhaps TRBD1 (5 bases). Deletions cut 5 bases from V and 3 bases from J, with 10 bases between. Germline V gene sequence: CDR1 SGHTA, CDR2 FQGTGA. This CDR3 is 13 amino acids long. The CDR3 nucleotides are TGTGCCAGCAGCGCCCCGGGGGACACTGAAGCTTTCTTT. Residues: CASSAPGDTEAFF.

This clone appeared many times. V gene TRBV10-1 combines with J gene TRBJ2-2, with D possibly matching TRBD2 (7 bases). The CDR3 extends over 14 amino acids. Germline V gene sequence: CDR1 WNHNN, CDR2 SYGVQD (reference sequence). Trimming stripped 8 bases from V and 5 bases from J, with 15 bases between. CDR3 sequence: CASPNRGGTGELFF. The DNA of the CDR3 is TGCGCCAGCCCTAATAGGGGGGGTACCGGGGAGCTGTTTTTT.

The J gene is TRBJ2-3, the V gene TRBV7-6; 7 bases are a match to TRBD2. Germline V gene data show CDR1 as SGHVS and CDR2 as FNYEAQ. The CDR3 runs to 14 residues. With V trimmed by 5 bases and J by 6 bases, 8 bases remained unmatched. The CDR3 sequence: CASSPGRREDTQYF. The CDR3, as DNA: TGTGCCAGCAGCCCGGGAAGGCGGGAGGATACGCAGTATTTT.

This chain links TRBV10-2 with TRBJ2-1; 9 bases are shared with TRBD2. The CDR3 has 15 residues. Germline assignment: CDR1 WSHSY and CDR2 SAAADI. After removal of 3 bases from V and 4 bases from J, the junction contained 4 bases not matched to a gene. The DNA of the CDR3 is TGCGCCAGCAGTGAATCGAGCGGGGGGTACAATGAGCAGTTCTTC. The encoded protein is CASSESSGGYNEQFF.

The chain links TRBV6-5 to TRBJ1-1; 10 nucleotides line up with TRBD1. Germline assignment: CDR1 MNHEY and CDR2 SVGAGI. The CDR3 sequence is 16 residues long. V lost 1 base and J lost 5; bases outside the gene matches: 7. The CDR3 loop reads CASSYLVGQGRTEAFF. In nucleotides, the CDR3 is TGTGCCAGCAGTTACTTGGTGGGACAGGGGAGGACTGAAGCTTTCTTT.

This clone has a single count. V is TRBV19 and J is TRBJ2-2, with TRBD1 matching 7 bases. The CDR3 has 18 residues. With V trimmed by 4 bases and J by 3 bases, 14 bases remained unmatched. CDR1 is LNHDA and CDR2 is SQIVND in the germline V gene (reference sequence). In DNA, the CDR3 is TGTGCCAGTAGTACCAGCCTGGGACAGCCTTGGGACACCGGGGAGCTGTTTTTT. Translation gives CASSTSLGQPWDTGELFF. The complete variable domain, with remaining parts taken from reference TRBV19 and TRBJ2-2, reads DGGITQSPKYLFRKEGQNVTLSCEQNLNHDAMYWYRQDPGQGLRLIYYSQIVNDFQKGDIAEGYSVSREKKESFPLTVTSAQKNPTAFYLCASSTSLGQPWDTGELFFGEGSRLTVL.

The CDR3 DNA reads TGCGCCAGCAGCCAGGGGGGGGCGGGGTTCAACGAGCAGTACTTC. It yields the protein CASSQGGAGFNEQYF. The J gene is TRBJ2-7, the V gene TRBV4-1, with D possibly TRBD2 on 7 matching bases. Germline V gene data show CDR1 as MGHRA and CDR2 as YSYEKL. Between the trimmed V and J ends, which lost 3 bases and 5 bases, there was a span of 17 bases. CDR3 size: 15 residues.

The chain recombines TRBV7-9 with TRBJ1-1; perhaps TRBD1 as D (5 bases). This CDR3 is built from 15 residues. Germline V CDR1 and CDR2: SEHNR, FQNEAQ (reference sequence). V lost 5 bases and J 4 bases, leaving 17 bases between the germline ends. DNA for the CDR3: TGTGCCAGCAGCCCCAGGACCGGCAGGGTCACTGAAGCTTTCTTT. Encoded protein: CASSPRTGRVTEAFF.

The chain links TRBV7-3 to TRBJ1-6; TRBD1 matches at 7 bases. This CDR3 contains 15 residues. Per germline, CDR1 SGHTA and CDR2 FQGTGA. V gave up 4 bases and J gave up 6 bases; unmatched junction bases: 6. This CDR3 reads CASSSGTARNSPLHF. In DNA, the CDR3 is TGTGCCAGCAGCTCTGGGACAGCCCGTAATTCACCCCTCCACTTT.

The chain uses TRBV7-3 and TRBJ2-1, with 7 bases identical to TRBD2. Looked up from germline, CDR1 is SGHTA and CDR2 is FQGTGA. The CDR3 runs to 15 residues. The ends lost 5 bases at V and 6 bases at J; junction bases unmatched: 10. CDR3 in DNA: TGTGCCAGCAGCCGGAGGGCGGGGGTTATCAATGAGCAGTTCTTC. Translated, it gives CASSRRAGVINEQFF.

The chain links TRBV27 to TRBJ1-4; D is ambiguous. Looked up from germline, CDR1 is MNHEY and CDR2 is SMNVEV (reference sequence). Trimming took 2 bases from V and 8 from J, leaving 15 bases between them. The CDR3 has 15 residues. CDR3 sequence (DNA): TGTGCCAGCAGTTTACTGGCGACGGGAGGGGAAAAACTGTTTTTT. It codes for CASSLLATGGEKLFF. Using reference TRBV27 and TRBJ1-4 for the parts outside the CDR3, the full variable domain is EAQVTQNPRYLITVTGKKLTVTCSQNMNHEYMSWYRQDPGLGLRQIYYSMNVEVTDKGDVPEGYKVSRKEKRNFPLILESPSPNQTSLYFCASSLLATGGEKLFFGSGTQLSVL.

This sequence joins TRBV18 and TRBJ2-2; 7 nucleotides align to TRBD1. CDR3 length: 17 residues. After removal of 1 base from V and 0 bases from J, the junction contained 5 bases not matched to a gene. Germline V gene sequence: CDR1 KGHSH, CDR2 LQKENI. The CDR3 nucleotides read TGTGCCAGCTCACCACAGGGGGCTACCGCGAACACCGGGGAGCTGTTTTTT. It translates to CASSPQGATANTGELFF.

V gene TRBV20-1 combines with J gene TRBJ2-7; 8 positions match TRBD1. CDR3 length: 11 amino acids. Trimming at V came to 5 bases and at J to 6 bases, leaving 3 bases not matched to a gene. Looked up from germline, CDR1 is DFQATT and CDR2 is SNEGSKA (reference sequence). CDR3 sequence reads: CSAAGQGEQYF. The CDR3 region has the DNA TGCAGTGCTGCCGGACAGGGCGAGCAGTACTTC.

The V call is TRBV19, the J call TRBJ1-5; 10 nucleotides line up with TRBD1. This CDR3 is 16 amino acids long. Germline V gene sequence: CDR1 LNHDA, CDR2 SQIVND (reference sequence). The trim removed 2 bases at V and 7 bases at J, leaving 8 bases unmatched. The CDR3 spells CASSIPGTGVRQPQHF. CDR3 coding DNA: TGTGCCAGTAGTATACCCGGGACAGGGGTAAGGCAGCCCCAGCATTTT.

V usage is TRBV5-1 and J usage is TRBJ2-3; a weak D match, TRBD1 (5 bases). The germline V and J ends were trimmed by 4 bases and 0 bases, with 12 bases remaining between them. CDR3 size: 15 residues. Germline V lookup: CDR1 SGHRS, CDR2 YFSETQ. The DNA of the CDR3 is TGCGCCAGCAGCACCACAGGATCTAGCACAGATACGCAGTATTTT. It codes for CASSTTGSSTDTQYF.

V gene TRBV25-1 combines with J gene TRBJ1-2; unclear D gene. Germline CDR1 reads MGHDK; CDR2 reads SYGVNS. Trimming cost V 4 bases and J 8 bases, with 11 bases left between them. This CDR3 region has 12 residues. The CDR3 is CASSGTKGGYTF. The CDR3 DNA reads TGTGCCAGCAGTGGGACTAAGGGAGGCTACACCTTC.

This chain links TRBV24-1 with TRBJ1-2; a weak D match, TRBD1 (5 bases). V dropped 1 base and J dropped 0 bases, with 8 bases sitting between them. Germline CDR1 reads KGHDR; CDR2 reads SFDVKD. This CDR3 has 15 residues. In DNA form, the CDR3 reads TGTGCCACCAGTGATTTCACAGGAGCTAACTATGGCTACACCTTC. Translation gives CATSDFTGANYGYTF.

This clone was counted only a few times. V and J are TRBV28 and TRBJ1-3; D is undetermined. The CDR3 spans 14 residues. Trimming cost V 3 bases and J 4 bases, with 10 bases left between them. Germline V gene sequence: CDR1 MDHEN, CDR2 SYDVKM. DNA of the CDR3: TGTGCCAGCAGTTTTAGGCAGGTCGGAAACACCATATATTTT. Protein product: CASSFRQVGNTIYF.

V and J are TRBV11-3 and TRBJ1-1; TRBD1 might be the D (6 bases). Germline assignment: CDR1 SGHNT and CDR2 YENEEA. This CDR3 spans 13 amino acids. Trimming left V 1 base short and J 3 bases short, with 6 bases between. The DNA for the CDR3 is TGTGCCAGCAGCTTAGGACAGGACACTGAAGCTTTCTTT. This gives the protein CASSLGQDTEAFF.